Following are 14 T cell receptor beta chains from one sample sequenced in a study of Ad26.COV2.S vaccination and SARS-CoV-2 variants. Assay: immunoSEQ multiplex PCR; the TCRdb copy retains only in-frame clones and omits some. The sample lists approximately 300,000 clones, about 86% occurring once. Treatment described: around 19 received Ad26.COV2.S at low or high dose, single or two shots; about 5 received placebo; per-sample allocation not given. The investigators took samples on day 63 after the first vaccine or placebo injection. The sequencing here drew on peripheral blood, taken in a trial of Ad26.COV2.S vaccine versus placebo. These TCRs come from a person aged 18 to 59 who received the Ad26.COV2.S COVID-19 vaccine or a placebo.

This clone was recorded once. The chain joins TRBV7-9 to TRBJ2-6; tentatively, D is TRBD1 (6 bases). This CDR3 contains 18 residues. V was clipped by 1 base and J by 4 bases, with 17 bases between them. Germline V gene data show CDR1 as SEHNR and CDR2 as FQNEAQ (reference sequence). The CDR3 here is CASSLGAGAFRGANVLTF. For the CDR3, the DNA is TGTGCCAGCAGCTTAGGCGCAGGGGCCTTTAGAGGGGCCAACGTCCTGACTTTC. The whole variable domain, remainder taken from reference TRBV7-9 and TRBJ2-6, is DTGVSQNPRHKITKRGQNVTFRCDPISEHNRLYWYRQTLGQGPEFLTYFQNEAQLEKSRLLSDRFSAERPKGSFSTLEIQRTEQGDSAMYLCASSLGAGAFRGANVLTFGAGSRLTVL.

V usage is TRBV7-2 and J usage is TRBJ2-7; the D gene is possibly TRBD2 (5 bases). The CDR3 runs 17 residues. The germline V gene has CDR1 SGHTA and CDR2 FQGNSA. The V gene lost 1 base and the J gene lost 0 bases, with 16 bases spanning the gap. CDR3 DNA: TGTGCCAGCAGCTTAGTAGTTTCCGGGGTGAGCTCCTACGAGCAGTACTTC. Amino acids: CASSLVVSGVSSYEQYF.

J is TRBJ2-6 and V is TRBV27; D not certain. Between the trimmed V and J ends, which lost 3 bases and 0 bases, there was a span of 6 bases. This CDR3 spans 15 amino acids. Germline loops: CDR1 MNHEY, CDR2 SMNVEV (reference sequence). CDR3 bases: TGTGCCAGCAGTTTTAAGAGCTCTGGGGCCAACGTCCTGACTTTC. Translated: CASSFKSSGANVLTF. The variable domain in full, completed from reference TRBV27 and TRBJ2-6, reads EAQVTQNPRYLITVTGKKLTVTCSQNMNHEYMSWYRQDPGLGLRQIYYSMNVEVTDKGDVPEGYKVSRKEKRNFPLILESPSPNQTSLYFCASSFKSSGANVLTFGAGSRLTVL.

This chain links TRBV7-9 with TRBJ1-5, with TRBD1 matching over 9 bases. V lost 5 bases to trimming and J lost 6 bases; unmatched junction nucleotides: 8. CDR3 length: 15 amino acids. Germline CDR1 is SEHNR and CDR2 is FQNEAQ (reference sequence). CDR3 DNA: TGTGCCAGCAGCGTGGACAGGGGTACGGTTCAGCCCCAGCATTTT. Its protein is CASSVDRGTVQPQHF.

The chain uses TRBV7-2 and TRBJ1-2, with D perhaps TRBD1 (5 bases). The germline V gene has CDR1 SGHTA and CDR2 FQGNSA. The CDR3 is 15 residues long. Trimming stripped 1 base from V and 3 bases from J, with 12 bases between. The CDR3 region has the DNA TGTGCCAGCAGCTTAGATGGTGGGGGATACTATGGCTACACCTTC. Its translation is CASSLDGGGYYGYTF.

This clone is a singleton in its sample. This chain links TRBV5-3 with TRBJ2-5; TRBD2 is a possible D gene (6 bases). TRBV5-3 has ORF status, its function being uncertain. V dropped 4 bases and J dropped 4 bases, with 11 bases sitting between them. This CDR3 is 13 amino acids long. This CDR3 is CARSQTGGETQYF. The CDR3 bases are TGTGCCAGAAGCCAAACCGGGGGAGAGACCCAGTACTTC.

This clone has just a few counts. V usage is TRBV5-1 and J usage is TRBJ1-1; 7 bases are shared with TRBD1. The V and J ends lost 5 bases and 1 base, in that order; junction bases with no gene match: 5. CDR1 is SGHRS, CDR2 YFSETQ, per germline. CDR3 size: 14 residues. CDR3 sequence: CASSRDSKNTEAFF. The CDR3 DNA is TGCGCCAGCAGTCGGGACAGCAAGAACACTGAAGCTTTCTTT.

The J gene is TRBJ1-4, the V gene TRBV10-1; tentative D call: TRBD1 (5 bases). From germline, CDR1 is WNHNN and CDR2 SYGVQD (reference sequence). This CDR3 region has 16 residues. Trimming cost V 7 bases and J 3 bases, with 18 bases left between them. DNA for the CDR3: TGCGCCAGCACTCGATTGAAGGGGAACTCTAATGAAAAACTGTTTTTT. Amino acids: CASTRLKGNSNEKLFF.

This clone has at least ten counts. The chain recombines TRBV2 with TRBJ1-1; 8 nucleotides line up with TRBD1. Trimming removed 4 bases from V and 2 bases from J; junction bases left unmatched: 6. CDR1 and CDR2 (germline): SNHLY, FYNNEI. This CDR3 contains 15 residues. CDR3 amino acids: CASSADRGPNTEAFF. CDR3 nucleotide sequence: TGTGCCAGCAGTGCTGACAGGGGACCAAACACTGAAGCTTTCTTT.

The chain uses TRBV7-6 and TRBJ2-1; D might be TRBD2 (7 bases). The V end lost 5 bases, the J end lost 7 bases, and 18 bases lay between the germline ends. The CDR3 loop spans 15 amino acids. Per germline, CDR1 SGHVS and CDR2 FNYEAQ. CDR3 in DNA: TGTGCCAGCAGCCTCCGCTCGGGGGGCAGGAATGAGCAGTTCTTC. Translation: CASSLRSGGRNEQFF. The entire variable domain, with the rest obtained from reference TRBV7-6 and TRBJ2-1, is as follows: GAGVSQSPRYKVTKRGQDVALRCDPISGHVSLYWYRQALGQGPEFLTYFNYEAQQDKSGLPNDRFSAERPEGSISTLTIQRTEQRDSAMYRCASSLRSGGRNEQFFGPGTRLTVL.

Written as DNA, the CDR3 is TGTGCCAGCAGCCAAGTCCTGGAAGGGTTGGAGACCCAGTACTTC. Translation: CASSQVLEGLETQYF. The rearrangement links TRBV3-1 (or the pseudogene TRBV3-2) to TRBJ2-5; D is ambiguous. The CDR3 totals 15 residues. Germline lookup yields CDR1 LGHDT and CDR2 YNNKEL (reference sequence). With 1 base removed from V and 5 bases from J, the gap between germline ends came to 14 bases.

The chain's CDR3 is CASSPGLINTDTQYF. For the CDR3, the DNA is TGCGCCAGCAGCCCGGGACTGATTAACACAGATACGCAGTATTTT. V and J are TRBV4-1 and TRBJ2-3, with D possibly TRBD2 on 6 matching bases. V lost 4 bases to trimming and J lost 2 bases, with 13 bases between them. The CDR3 length is 15 residues. Germline assignment: CDR1 MGHRA and CDR2 YSYEKL.

The CDR3 is CASTPRWGANEKLFF. The CDR3 DNA follows: TGTGCCAGCACTCCCCGATGGGGGGCAAATGAAAAACTGTTTTTT. The chain recombines TRBV6-5 with TRBJ1-4; D may be TRBD1 (6 bases). The CDR3 contains 15 residues. Germline V CDR1 and CDR2: MNHEY, SVGAGI. V shed 7 bases and J shed 5 bases, with 17 bases lying between them.

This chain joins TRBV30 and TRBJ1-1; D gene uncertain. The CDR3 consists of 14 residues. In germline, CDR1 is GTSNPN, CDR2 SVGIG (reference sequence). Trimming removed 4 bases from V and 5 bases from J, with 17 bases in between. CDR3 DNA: TGTGCCTGGAATCTTGAGGGTTCGGGAACTGAAGCTTTCTTT. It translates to CAWNLEGSGTEAFF. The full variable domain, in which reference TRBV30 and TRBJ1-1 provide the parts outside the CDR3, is SQTIHQWPATLVQPVGSPLSLECTVEGTSNPNLYWYRQAAGRGLQLLFYSVGIGQISSEVPQNLSASRPQDRQFILSSKKLLLSDSGFYLCAWNLEGSGTEAFFGQGTRLTVV.